Shown below are 24 T cell receptor beta chains from a single sample sequenced in a study of shared clonotypes between healthy human individuals. Generated by immunoSEQ multiplex PCR, the TCRdb table keeps only in-frame clones and is missing some. The sample holds some 1 million clones, about 75% seen once. Sequencing was performed on memory CD4+ T cells sorted from blood. Subset here: CD45RA-negative fraction. These receptors were taken from a man aged 18 to 30 in good health.

The chain recombines TRBV5-6 with TRBJ2-7, with TRBD1 identical over 8 bases. Germline CDR1 SGHDT, CDR2 YYEEEE. V was clipped by 2 bases and J by 2 bases; unmatched bases: 0. CDR3 size: 13 residues. The CDR3 DNA reads as TGTGCCAGCAGCTTCAGGGGGCCCTACGAGCAGTACTTC. Protein: CASSFRGPYEQYF.

The chain joins TRBV6-1 to TRBJ2-7; TRBD1 aligns across 10 bases. Germline V gives CDR1 MNHNS, CDR2 SASEGT. The V gene end was trimmed by 7 bases and the J gene end by 0 bases; junction bases not matched to a gene: 6. CDR3 length: 15 amino acids. CDR3 in DNA: TGTGCCAGCACCTCGGACAGGGGGGGCTCCTACGAGCAGTACTTC. It codes for CASTSDRGGSYEQYF.

The J gene is TRBJ1-2, the V gene TRBV11-1; TRBD1 agrees at 7 bases. Germline CDR1 SGHAT, CDR2 FQDESV (reference sequence). The V segment lost 5 bases and the J segment 13 bases; nucleotides outside the gene matches: 10. The CDR3 extends over 12 amino acids. The CDR3 region has the DNA TGTGCCAGCAGCCCCCAGGGGACAGCCCCCACCTTC. This sequence encodes CASSPQGTAPTF.

A few counts support this clone. V gene TRBV11-2 combines with J gene TRBJ2-4, with 11 bases that match TRBD2. In germline, CDR1 is SGHAT, CDR2 FQNNGV. The CDR3 totals 16 residues. The V segment lost 6 bases and the J segment 7 bases; nucleotides outside the gene matches: 11. In DNA, the CDR3 is TGTGCCAGCAGGCCCGGGACTAGCGGAGGGGTTAACATTCAGTACTTC. It is translated as CASRPGTSGGVNIQYF.

The rearrangement uses TRBV7-9 and TRBJ2-2; D unclear. Germline V gene sequence: CDR1 SEHNR, CDR2 FQNEAQ (reference sequence). Trimming removed 5 bases from V and 7 bases from J, with 14 bases in between. This CDR3 spans 14 amino acids. The CDR3 bases are TGTGCCAGCAGCATCCGCGTCGAAATCGGGGAGCTGTTTTTT. This sequence encodes CASSIRVEIGELFF.

This clone was found a few times. The chain links TRBV6-5 to TRBJ1-3; 8 bases line up with TRBD1. Trimming removed 6 bases from V and 5 bases from J; junction bases left unmatched: 3. Germline CDR1 reads MNHEY; CDR2 reads SVGAGI. The CDR3 is 13 amino acids. The CDR3 DNA follows: TGTGCCAGCAGGGGGACAGGCCGAAACACCATATATTTT. Amino acid sequence: CASRGTGRNTIYF.

Regarding this clone: A junction end diverges from the germline sequence, so it may reflect a read error. The V gene is TRBV7-7, the J gene TRBJ2-2; TRBD2 is a possible D gene (6 bases). The CDR3 length is 14 residues. The germline gives CDR1 SSHAT, CDR2 FNYEAQ (reference sequence). DNA of the CDR3: TGTGCTAGCAGCTGGGACTGGAACACCGGGGAGCTGTTTTTT. This sequence encodes CASSWDWNTGELFF.

The CDR3 here is CASSAGRWQPQHF. CDR3 in DNA: TGTGCCAGCAGCGCAGGGAGATGGCAGCCCCAGCATTTT. The gene calls are TRBV11-2 and TRBJ1-5; TRBD1 might be the D (5 bases). V was trimmed by 5 bases and J by 7 bases, leaving 12 bases between them. The CDR3 covers 13 residues. Germline CDR1 reads SGHAT; CDR2 reads FQNNGV. The whole variable domain, remainder taken from reference TRBV11-2 and TRBJ1-5, is EAGVAQSPRYKIIEKRQSVAFWCNPISGHATLYWYQQILGQGPKLLIQFQNNGVVDDSQLPKDRFSAERLKGVDSTLKIQPAKLEDSAVYLCASSAGRWQPQHFGDGTRLSIL.

The CDR3 sequence is CSAIRAGLFFF. The CDR3 bases are TGCAGTGCCATCCGGGCAGGGTTGTTTTTCTTT. This chain links TRBV20-1 with TRBJ1-1; D possibly corresponds to TRBD1 (5 bases). V was pared by 6 bases and J by 13 bases, with 18 bases between. CDR3 length: 11 residues. Germline CDR1 DFQATT, CDR2 SNEGSKA (reference sequence).

This chain links TRBV11-2 with TRBJ2-2, with no clear D. Germline CDR1 reads SGHAT; CDR2 reads FQNNGV. The V and J ends lost 5 bases and 5 bases respectively, with 9 bases between them. There are 13 residues in the CDR3. The DNA for the CDR3 is TGTGCCAGCAGCCCGGTGACGACCGGGGAGCTGTTTTTT. Its protein product is CASSPVTTGELFF.

The chain has TRBV28 and TRBJ2-5, with D possibly matching TRBD1 (5 bases). The CDR3 has 13 residues. V was cut by 6 bases and J by 4 bases, with 12 bases left in between. CDR1 and CDR2 from the germline V gene are MDHEN and SYDVKM. Written as DNA, the CDR3 is TGTGCCAGCAGGGAGACAGTGAGAGAGACCCAGTACTTC. Protein product: CASRETVRETQYF.

V is TRBV28 and J is TRBJ1-1; D uncertain. CDR1 and CDR2 from the germline V gene are MDHEN and SYDVKM. V was trimmed by 8 bases and J by 0 bases, leaving 10 bases between them. This CDR3 has 13 amino acids. CDR3 in DNA: TGTGCCAGCTTGCCATTTTTGAACACTGAAGCTTTCTTT. It translates to CASLPFLNTEAFF. The full variable domain, its missing parts supplied by reference TRBV28 and TRBJ1-1, is DVKVTQSSRYLVKRTGEKVFLECVQDMDHENMFWYRQDPGLGLRLIYFSYDVKMKEKGDIPEGYSVSREKKERFSLILESASTNQTSMYLCASLPFLNTEAFFGQGTRLTVV.

The J gene is TRBJ1-4, the V gene TRBV7-9; TRBD1 might be the D (6 bases). This CDR3 contains 16 residues. Between the trimmed V and J ends, which lost 5 bases and 8 bases, there was a span of 21 bases. CDR1 and CDR2 (germline): SEHNR, FQNEAQ (reference sequence). This CDR3 reads CASSPGYLGQKEKLFF. The CDR3 DNA sequence: TGTGCCAGCAGCCCAGGGTACCTCGGACAGAAAGAAAAACTGTTTTTT.

The chain carries TRBV5-4 and TRBJ2-5; tentatively, D is TRBD2 (5 bases). V dropped 4 bases and J dropped 5 bases, with 12 bases sitting between them. Looked up from germline, CDR1 is SGHNT and CDR2 is YYREEE (reference sequence). The CDR3 is 13 amino acids. The CDR3 reads CASSTAREETQYF. The CDR3 DNA reads TGTGCCAGCAGCACCGCGAGGGAGGAGACCCAGTACTTC. Full variable domain (outside the CDR3, taken from reference TRBV5-4 and TRBJ2-5): ETGVTQSPTHLIKTRGQQVTLRCSSQSGHNTVSWYQQALGQGPQFIFQYYREEENGRGNFPPRFSGLQFPNYSSELNVNALELDDSALYLCASSTAREETQYFGPGTRLLVL.

The V gene is TRBV12-5, the J gene TRBJ2-7, with D unclear. CDR3 length equals 12 residues. Germline assignment: CDR1 LGHNT and CDR2 FRNRAP. V lost 7 bases and J lost 11, with 18 bases in between. CDR3 region: CASASLNRAKYF. The CDR3 DNA follows: TGTGCTAGTGCCTCGTTGAACCGGGCAAAGTACTTC.

The rearrangement links TRBV27 to TRBJ2-7; D is ambiguous. The CDR3 contains 13 residues. The V gene's germline CDR1 is MNHEY and CDR2 SMNVEV (reference sequence). The V end lost 6 bases, the J end lost 3 bases, and 12 bases lay between the germline ends. The CDR3 DNA follows: TGTGCCAGCAGCCGCGACGGGCGCTACGAGCAGTACTTC. Its translation: CASSRDGRYEQYF.

V and J are TRBV13 and TRBJ2-3; TRBD2 matches at 12 bases. The trim removed 5 bases at V and 4 bases at J, leaving 7 bases unmatched. The CDR3 runs 16 residues. Germline assignment: CDR1 PRHDT and CDR2 FYEKMQ (reference sequence). CDR3 DNA: TGTGCCAGCAGCATCCTAGCGGGGGGGCTGGCAGATACGCAGTATTTT. This encodes CASSILAGGLADTQYF.

The rearrangement uses TRBV5-1 and TRBJ2-2, with D perhaps TRBD1 (6 bases). The CDR3 runs 15 residues. Trimming took off 9 bases at V and 6 bases at J, with 21 bases between the two ends. The germline CDR1 and CDR2 sequences are SGHRS and YFSETQ. CDR3 amino acids: CATRDTTVGPGELFF. The CDR3 DNA reads TGCGCCACCAGGGACACTACAGTTGGGCCCGGGGAGCTGTTTTTT.

The rearrangement joins TRBV6-6 to TRBJ2-7, with 8 bases fitting TRBD2. From germline, CDR1 is MNHNY and CDR2 SVGAGI (reference sequence). V dropped 5 bases and J dropped 0; count of bases not matched to a gene: 6. The CDR3 has 15 amino acids. The CDR3 region has the DNA TGTGCCAGCAGTCCTCGGGGGGGGCCCTCCTACGAGCAGTACTTC. Amino acids: CASSPRGGPSYEQYF.

The V gene is TRBV4-1, the J gene TRBJ2-7; the match to TRBD2 covers 12 bases. The CDR3 runs to 16 residues. Germline V CDR1 and CDR2: MGHRA, YSYEKL. V lost 3 bases and J lost 4; bases outside the gene matches: 7. The CDR3 sequence is CASSQVTSGGPYEQYF. DNA of the CDR3: TGCGCCAGCAGCCAGGTTACTAGCGGGGGGCCATACGAGCAGTACTTC.

This rearrangement joins TRBV7-2 to TRBJ2-2; 12 bases are shared with TRBD2. Germline V lookup: CDR1 SGHTA, CDR2 FQGNSA. The CDR3 is 17 residues long. V lost 5 bases and J lost 5; bases outside the gene matches: 9. This CDR3 reads CASSPPTSGSITGELFF. The CDR3 DNA reads TGTGCCAGCAGCCCGCCGACTAGCGGGAGTATAACCGGGGAGCTGTTTTTT.

The chain couples TRBV21-1 to TRBJ1-1; the D segment call TRBD1 is taken from the table without a DNA check. TRBV21-1 represents a pseudogene. The CDR3 has 16 amino acids. CDR3 DNA: TGTGCCAGCAGCAAAGGGTACGACAGCATGAACACTGAAGCTTTCTTT. Translated, it gives CASSKGYDSMNTEAFF.

The genes are TRBV30 and TRBJ2-1; tentative D call: TRBD2 (5 bases). V was clipped by 5 bases and J by 9 bases, with 17 bases between them. Germline V gene data show CDR1 as GTSNPN and CDR2 as SVGIG (reference sequence). The CDR3 contains 13 residues. The CDR3, as DNA: TGTGCCTGGGCCCTCCAAGGAGGCCTTGAGCAGTTCTTC. This codes for CAWALQGGLEQFF.

This clone was detected only a few times. V and J are TRBV7-3 and TRBJ2-3; no firm D call. The V gene's germline CDR1 is SGHTA and CDR2 FQGTGA. Trimming pared 1 base from V and 2 bases from J, leaving 10 bases between. There are 15 residues in the CDR3. DNA for the CDR3: TGTGCCAGCAGCTTAAATCACATACCCACAGATACGCAGTATTTT. This gives the protein CASSLNHIPTDTQYF.